Described below is a single T cell receptor (beta chain) sequence and its context. Its target antigen remains unknown. Qualities for individual bases were not recorded, and no much larger clone is one base off. TCR CDR3 regions were amplified from genomic DNA by multiplex PCR using the deep immunoSEQ assay. Extracted genomic DNA from each cell subset was distributed evenly across all wells of several immunoSEQ 96-well plates, and each plate was treated as a replicate. Each replicate PCR for sorted subsets received about 200 ng genomic DNA, equal to about 30,000 T cell genomes. The purified libraries were quantified using a Qubit 3.0 fluorometer, sized with a Bioanalyzer 2100, and then quantified again using the KAPA Library Quantification kit. Each immunoSEQ 96-well plate was sequenced on its own single-read 150-cycle Illumina NextSeq 550 flow cell. Per the source publication's procedure: The immunoSEQ output contained only junctional sequences without quality scores, so filtering could not match that applied to full-length reads. Sequences were annotated with PyIR, a Python wrapper for IgBLAST v1.9, using IMGT germline references to assign V/J genes and CDR3. Any read was removed if the V/J assignment was weak (E-value above 1e-6), the CDR3 was missing, or the read contained stop codons, out-of-frame junctions, or ambiguous translated residues. V3J clonotypes were defined as sequences sharing an identical inferred V gene, J gene, and CDR3 amino acid sequence. To compute the percentage overlap between repertoires, the number of shared unique clonotypes was divided by the size of the smaller repertoire. Richness of each repertoire was evaluated using RTK rarefaction, the Chao1 estimator, and Recon v2.1 estimates of unobserved clonotypes. Generation probabilities for all TCRbeta clonotypes obtained by the gDNA method from several donors were computed using OLGA. The clones in this table, taken by TCRdb from immuneACCESS, are in-frame only. Not every clone is retained; where verified, under half of the shortfall comes from an unresolved V gene, and the cause of the rest is unknown. V, J and clone size are those of that table, while D and trimming were read from the DNA. The sample table holds millions of clones, of which 85% to 95% were seen once. The top ten constitute around 0.14% of the sample.

This record belongs to a study of shared clonotypes between healthy human individuals (dated by TCRdb to 2020 to 2022). About the investigation overall: The cohort included three men and a couple of women between 18 and 49 years of age. Per donor, three plates each were used for CD4 naive and CD4 memory, two for CD8 naive, and one for CD8 memory. Blood TCR repertoires of 5 or 6 healthy adults were deeply sequenced to estimate repertoire size and the extent of clonotype sharing between individuals. Different laboratories and diverse techniques were used to prepare libraries and sequence TCR repertoires, to increase sequencing depth and limit assay-specific biases. Each donor's leukapheresis produced roughly between roughly 0.9 and 9 billion PBMCs. What the authors observed across the whole study: Compared with non-shared clonotypes, clonotypes shared by all four sorted-subset donors had higher generation probabilities. Pairwise subsampling indicated that sequencing depth was expected to affect the degree of clonotype sharing among donors. Only blood was sampled, and tissue TCR repertoires likely differ from those in blood. Because the study included only a small number of donors, the genetic and exposure-history diversity represented was limited. Rarefaction of sorted-subset datasets indicated incomplete sequencing despite the large sequencing depth. When several donors were compared, the shared fraction of clonotypes was about 5% for naive CD4, about 4% for naive CD8, more than 2% for memory CD4, and around 0.4% for memory CD8. Naive subsets generally had larger estimated clonotype richness than memory subsets did.

The CDR3 has 13 amino acids, counting the end cysteine and phenylalanine. The sequence is cut down to CDR3 DNA, 39 bases in frame from base 1. Taken from the germline V gene, the CDR1 and CDR2 loops are MNHNS and SASEGT. The junction shows trimming of 4 bases on V and 8 bases on J, plus 15 bases between the germline ends. The donors were healthy, HIV-negative adults who had no recently reported acute infections or vaccinations. Every donor was a Caucasian adult residing in Nashville, Tennessee, USA. CD4+ T cells were enriched by magnetic negative selection; naive cells were then positively selected on CD45RA, and the negative fraction formed the memory subset. After blood collection by leukapheresis, PBMCs were isolated using Ficoll-Histopaque density gradient centrifugation and then cryopreserved in the vapor phase of liquid nitrogen. Analytical flow cytometry was used to check the purity and quantity of each magnetically sorted T cell population. Genomic DNA was isolated from each sorted fraction and quantified by UV absorbance on a Nanodrop 2000c.

The chain employs TRBV6-1 and TRBJ2-7; the D gene cannot be named for sure. The sample consisted of naive CD4+ T cells sorted from blood. This specimen's cell subset or site label, interpreted: CD45RA+ positively selected. The sequence was obtained from a man younger than 30 in good health. This receptor has the CDR3 CASSGLERWQQYF. The DNA is TGTGCCAGCAGTGGGCTGGAACGCTGGCAGCAGTACTTC.